This T cell receptor (beta chain) comes out of a study of early T cells in non-severe SARS-CoV-2 infection. Study-wide results and caveats: Anti-spike CD8 responses were favored by VDJdb matching, which missed private and CD4 specificities.

Individually, cDNA molecules had unique molecular identifiers attached to them. TCRdb re-called the 5' RACE reads with MiXCR, one entry per CDR3 protein. The sample shows 85,000 to 100,000 distinct CDR3 sequences, roughly 15% of them seen only once. This clonotype has just a few counts. Its specificity is not known. With 4 bases clipped from V and 3 bases from J, the junction kept 12 bases outside the gene matches. This CDR3 contains 17 residues. Germline V gene sequence: CDR1 SGHAT, CDR2 FQNNGV. The material sequenced was whole blood. This receptor was taken from an adult who was a healthcare worker with PCR-confirmed SARS-CoV-2 infection or an uninfected control (not recorded which). This chain links TRBV11-2 with TRBJ2-1; TRBD2 matches 7 bases. CDR3 in amino acids: CASSSQLAGPIYNEQFF. The CDR3 DNA sequence: TGTGCCAGCAGCTCCCAATTAGCGGGTCCGATCTACAATGAGCAGTTCTTC.